This TCR beta chain was sequenced for a study of blood T cell repertoires in COVID-19. Study-level background: Samples of COVID-19 (acute and convalescent) were obtained from the United States, Italy and Spain.

The CDR3 totals 12 residues. Trimming cost V 6 bases and J 8 bases; bases outside gene matches: 8. Germline V gene lookup returns CDR1 GTSNPN and CDR2 SVGIG (reference sequence). Original data processing: Scientists estimated how many nucleated cells there were by amplifying reference gene primers. Assay used: immunoSEQ multiplex PCR; TCRdb lists only in-frame clones, some missing. That table gives V, J and clone size, and the DNA gave D and trimming. This sample yields 200,000 or so clones, of which nearly 85% are seen a single time; about 4.8% belongs to the top ten. This chain joins TRBV30 and TRBJ1-2, with 8 bases aligning to TRBD1. This receptor was taken from a woman in her 30s with acute or convalescent COVID-19. Material for sequencing was peripheral blood. CDR3 sequence: CACQAGGWGYTF. The CDR3 DNA is TGTGCCTGCCAGGCAGGGGGCTGGGGCTACACCTTC. The complete variable domain, with remaining parts taken from reference TRBV30 and TRBJ1-2, reads SQTIHQWPATLVQPVGSPLSLECTVEGTSNPNLYWYRQAAGRGLQLLFYSVGIGQISSEVPQNLSASRPQDRQFILSSKKLLLSDSGFYLCACQAGGWGYTFGSGTRLTVV.